This T cell receptor (beta chain) originates from a study of cytomegalovirus exposure and HLA in healthy donors. The study, taken as a whole, reports: According to reports, the classifier identified cytomegalovirus status with high specificity and sensitivity. Later analysis demonstrated an association between a missense DCLRE1C variant and TCR beta V- and J-gene trimming. Fewer N-insertions (relative to the roughly 730-donor mean) were reportedly seen in an Asian-associated ancestry cluster in a later analysis. Earlier results showed most TCR beta V segments being productive about 87% or about 30% of the time.

Notes on this clone: What it recognizes is unknown.

PCR primers comprised 60 Vbeta and 13 Jbeta primers. Generated by immunoSEQ multiplex PCR, the TCRdb table keeps only in-frame clones and is missing some. The data contain 150,000 or so clones, about 74% of them singletons. V trimming: 5 bases; J trimming: 4 bases; junction bases outside the gene matches: 3. Per the germline V gene, CDR1 is SEHNR and CDR2 is FQNEAQ (reference sequence). This CDR3 is 13 amino acids long. Sequencing input: PBMCs. This receptor was taken from a man aged 40-55 years in good health and CMV-seropositive. The chain has TRBV7-9 and TRBJ2-3, with 7 bases fitting TRBD2. Written as DNA, the CDR3 is TGTGCCAGCAGCCCAACTAGCGCAGATACGCAGTATTTT. Its protein is CASSPTSADTQYF.